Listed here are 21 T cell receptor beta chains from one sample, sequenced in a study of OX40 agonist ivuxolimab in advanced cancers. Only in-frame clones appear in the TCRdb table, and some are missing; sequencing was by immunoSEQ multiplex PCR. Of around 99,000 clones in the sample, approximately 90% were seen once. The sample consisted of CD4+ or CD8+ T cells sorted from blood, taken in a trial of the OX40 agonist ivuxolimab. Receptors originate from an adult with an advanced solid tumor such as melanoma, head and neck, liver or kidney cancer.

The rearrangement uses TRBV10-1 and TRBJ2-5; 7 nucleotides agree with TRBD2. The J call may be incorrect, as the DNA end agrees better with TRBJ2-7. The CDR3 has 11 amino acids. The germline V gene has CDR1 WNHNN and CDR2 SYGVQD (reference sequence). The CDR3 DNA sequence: TGCGCCAGCGGGACTAACTACGAGCAGTACTTC. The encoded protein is CASGTNYEQYF.

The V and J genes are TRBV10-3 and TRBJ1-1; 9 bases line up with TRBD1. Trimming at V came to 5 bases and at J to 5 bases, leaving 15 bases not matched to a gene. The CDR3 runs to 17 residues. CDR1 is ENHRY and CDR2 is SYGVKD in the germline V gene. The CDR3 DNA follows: TGTGCCATCAGTCCGGGACAGGGAAAAGAGGGCCTAACTGAAGCTTTCTTT. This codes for CAISPGQGKEGLTEAFF.

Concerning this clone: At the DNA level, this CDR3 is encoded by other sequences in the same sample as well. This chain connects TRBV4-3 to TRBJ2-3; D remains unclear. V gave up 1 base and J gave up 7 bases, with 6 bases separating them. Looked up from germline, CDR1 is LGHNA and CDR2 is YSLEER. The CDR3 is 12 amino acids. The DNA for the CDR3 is TGCGCCAGCAGCCAAGGTGGTTATACGCAGTATTTT. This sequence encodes CASSQGGYTQYF.

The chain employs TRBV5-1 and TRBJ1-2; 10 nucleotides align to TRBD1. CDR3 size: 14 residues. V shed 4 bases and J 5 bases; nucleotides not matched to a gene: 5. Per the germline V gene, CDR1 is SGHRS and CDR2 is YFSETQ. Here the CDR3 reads CASSTGQGGYGYTF. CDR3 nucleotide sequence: TGCGCCAGCAGCACTGGACAGGGGGGATATGGCTACACCTTC. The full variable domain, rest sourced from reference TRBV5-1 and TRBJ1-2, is KAGVTQTPRYLIKTRGQQVTLSCSPISGHRSVSWYQQTPGQGLQFLFEYFSETQRNKGNFPGRFSGRQFSNSRSEMNVSTLELGDSALYLCASSTGQGGYGYTFGSGTRLTVV.

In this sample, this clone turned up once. CDR3 bases: TGTGCCAGCCTACAGGGGGCAGGTCAGCCCCAGCATTTT. This translates into CASLQGAGQPQHF. The chain uses TRBV6-1 and TRBJ1-5, with 9 positions matching TRBD1. V shed 8 bases, J shed 6 bases, and the junction held 5 bases outside the gene matches. CDR3 length: 13 amino acids. Germline CDR1 is MNHNS and CDR2 is SASEGT.

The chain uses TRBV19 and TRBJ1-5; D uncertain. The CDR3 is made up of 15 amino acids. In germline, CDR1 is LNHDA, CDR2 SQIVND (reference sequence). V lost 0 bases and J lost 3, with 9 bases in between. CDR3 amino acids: CASSIDPGFNQPQHF. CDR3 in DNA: TGTGCCAGTAGTATAGATCCGGGTTTCAATCAGCCCCAGCATTTT.

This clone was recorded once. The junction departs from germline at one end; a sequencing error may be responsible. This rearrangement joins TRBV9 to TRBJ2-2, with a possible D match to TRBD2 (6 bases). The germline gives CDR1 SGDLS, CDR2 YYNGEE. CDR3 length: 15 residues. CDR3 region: CASSPWTYGAGGLFF. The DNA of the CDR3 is TGTGCCAGCAGCCCCTGGACCTACGGGGCCGGGGGGCTGTTTTTT.

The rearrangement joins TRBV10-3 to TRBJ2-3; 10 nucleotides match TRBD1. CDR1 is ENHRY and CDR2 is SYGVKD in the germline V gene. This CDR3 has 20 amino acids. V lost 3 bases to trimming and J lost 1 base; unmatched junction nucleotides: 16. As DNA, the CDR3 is TGTGCCATCAGTGACTCGGGGGGACAGGGGACGTATTACCGCACAGATACGCAGTATTTT. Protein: CAISDSGGQGTYYRTDTQYF.

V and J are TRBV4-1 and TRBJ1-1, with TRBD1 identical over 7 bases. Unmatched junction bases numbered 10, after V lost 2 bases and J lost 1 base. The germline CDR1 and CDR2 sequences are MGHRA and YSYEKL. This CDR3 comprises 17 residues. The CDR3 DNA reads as TGCGCCAGCAGCCAAAGGGGCACCGGACAGGCGAACACTGAAGCTTTCTTT. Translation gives CASSQRGTGQANTEAFF.

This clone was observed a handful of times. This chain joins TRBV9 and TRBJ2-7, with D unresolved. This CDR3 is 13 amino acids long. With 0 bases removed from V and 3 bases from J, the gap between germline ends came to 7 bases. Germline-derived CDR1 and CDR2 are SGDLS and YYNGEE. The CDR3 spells CASSVGPVYEQYF. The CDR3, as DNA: TGTGCCAGCAGCGTAGGCCCAGTCTACGAGCAGTACTTC.

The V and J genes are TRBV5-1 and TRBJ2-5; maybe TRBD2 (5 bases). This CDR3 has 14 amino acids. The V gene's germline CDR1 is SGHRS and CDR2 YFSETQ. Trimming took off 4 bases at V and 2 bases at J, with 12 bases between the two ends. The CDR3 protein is CASSPGGGQETQYF. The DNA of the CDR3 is TGCGCCAGCAGCCCGGGTGGCGGGCAAGAGACCCAGTACTTC. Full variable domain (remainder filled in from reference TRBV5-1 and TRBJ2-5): KAGVTQTPRYLIKTRGQQVTLSCSPISGHRSVSWYQQTPGQGLQFLFEYFSETQRNKGNFPGRFSGRQFSNSRSEMNVSTLELGDSALYLCASSPGGGQETQYFGPGTRLLVL.

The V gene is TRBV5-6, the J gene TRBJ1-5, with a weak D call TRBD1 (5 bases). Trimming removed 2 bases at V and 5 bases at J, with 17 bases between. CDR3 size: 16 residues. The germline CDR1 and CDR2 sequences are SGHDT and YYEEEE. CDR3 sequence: CASSLGAGSLDQPQHF. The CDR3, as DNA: TGTGCCAGCAGCTTAGGGGCAGGCTCACTTGATCAGCCCCAGCATTTT.

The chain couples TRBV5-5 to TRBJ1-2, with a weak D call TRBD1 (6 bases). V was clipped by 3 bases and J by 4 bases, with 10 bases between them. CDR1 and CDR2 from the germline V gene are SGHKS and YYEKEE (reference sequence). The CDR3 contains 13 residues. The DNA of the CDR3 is TGTGCCAGCAGCTCGACAGGATTCTATGGCTACACCTTC. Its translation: CASSSTGFYGYTF.

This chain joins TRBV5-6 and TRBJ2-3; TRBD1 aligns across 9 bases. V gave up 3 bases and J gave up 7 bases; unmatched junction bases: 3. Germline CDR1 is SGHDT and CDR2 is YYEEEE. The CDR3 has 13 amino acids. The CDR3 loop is CASSYRGRNTQYF. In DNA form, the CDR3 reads TGTGCCAGCAGCTACAGGGGGCGAAATACGCAGTATTTT.

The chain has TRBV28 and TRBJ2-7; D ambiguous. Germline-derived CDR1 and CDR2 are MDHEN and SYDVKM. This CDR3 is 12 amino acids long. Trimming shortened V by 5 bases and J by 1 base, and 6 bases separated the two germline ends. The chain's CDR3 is CASSLDSYEQYF. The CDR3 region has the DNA TGTGCCAGCAGTCTTGATTCCTACGAGCAGTACTTC.

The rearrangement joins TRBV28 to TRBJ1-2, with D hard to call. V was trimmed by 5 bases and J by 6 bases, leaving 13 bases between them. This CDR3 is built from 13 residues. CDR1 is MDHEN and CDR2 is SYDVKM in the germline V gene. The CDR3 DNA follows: TGTGCCAGCAGTCCCTGGGATCTGAATGGCTACACCTTC. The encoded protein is CASSPWDLNGYTF.

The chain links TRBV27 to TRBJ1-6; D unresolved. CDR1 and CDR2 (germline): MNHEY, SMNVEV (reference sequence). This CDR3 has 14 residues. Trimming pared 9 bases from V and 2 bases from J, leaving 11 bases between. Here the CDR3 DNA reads TGTGCCAGTACGGAGGCTCCCTATAATTCACCCCTCCACTTT. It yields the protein CASTEAPYNSPLHF.

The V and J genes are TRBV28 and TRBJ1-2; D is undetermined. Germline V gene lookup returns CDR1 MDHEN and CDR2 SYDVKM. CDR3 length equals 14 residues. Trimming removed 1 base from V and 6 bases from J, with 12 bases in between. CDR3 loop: CASSLFTGSNGYTF. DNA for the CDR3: TGTGCCAGCAGTTTATTCACGGGTAGCAATGGCTACACCTTC.

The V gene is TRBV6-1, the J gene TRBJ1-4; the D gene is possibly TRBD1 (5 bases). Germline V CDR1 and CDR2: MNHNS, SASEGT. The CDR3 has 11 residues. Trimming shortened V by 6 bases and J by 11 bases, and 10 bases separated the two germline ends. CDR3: CASRLGEKLFF. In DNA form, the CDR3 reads TGTGCCAGCAGACTAGGGGAGAAACTGTTTTTT.

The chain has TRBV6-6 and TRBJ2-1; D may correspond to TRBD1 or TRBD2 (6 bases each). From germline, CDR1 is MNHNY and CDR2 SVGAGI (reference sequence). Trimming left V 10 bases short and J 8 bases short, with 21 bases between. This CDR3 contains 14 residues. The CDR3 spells CATGGAGAFDEQFF. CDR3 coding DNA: TGTGCCACGGGCGGGGCAGGGGCCTTCGATGAGCAGTTCTTC.

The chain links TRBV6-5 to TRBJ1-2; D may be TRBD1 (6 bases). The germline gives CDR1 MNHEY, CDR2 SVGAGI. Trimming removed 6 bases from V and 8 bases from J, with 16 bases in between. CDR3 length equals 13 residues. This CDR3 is CASSEQGEGGYTF. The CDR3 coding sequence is TGTGCCAGCAGCGAACAGGGCGAGGGAGGCTACACCTTC.